This TCR beta chain derives from a study of siplizumab effects on memory and regulatory T cells. Study outcomes and limitations: Suppressive capability of dividing Tregs from siplizumab cultures went unverified.

V gave up 9 bases and J gave up 4 bases, with 12 bases separating them. CDR1 and CDR2 from the germline V gene are MNHNS and SASEGT. This CDR3 is built from 12 residues. It was at 37°C and for five to seven days that the mixed lymphocyte reaction cells were cocultured. To note about this clone: Its antigen is not known.

The assay was immunoSEQ multiplex PCR, and TCRdb's table has in-frame clones only and misses some. The sample holds about 3,400 clones; 53% are singletons and the top ten take around 5%. The chain has TRBV6-1 and TRBJ1-1; D unresolved. Sequences were obtained from CFSE-low (dividing) CD4+ T cells sorted from an allogeneic mixed lymphocyte reaction. This receptor was identified in a human donor in good health; the cells came from an allogeneic mixed lymphocyte reaction. CDR3 bases: TGTGCCAGTTCCCTGTATGGCACTGAAGCTTTCTTT. As protein: CASSLYGTEAFF.